This is a list of T cell receptor beta chains from one sample in a study of blood T cell repertoires in COVID-19. Sequencing was performed with immunoSEQ multiplex PCR; in TCRdb, only in-frame clones are kept and a portion is missing. This table holds 150,000 to 200,000 clones, around 80% found once. Sequenced material: peripheral blood. The receptors here all came from an elderly woman with acute or convalescent COVID-19. Both conserved end residues are part of each CDR3. The D gene is left open where the match is weak. Part of the rows lack a size; the others show once, few, many or a class for expanded clones.

v_call: TRBV6-5
j_call: TRBJ2-1
clone_size: few
d_call: .
cdr3_nt: TGTGCCAGCAGAACCGGGACAAATTACAATGAGCAGTTCTTC
cdr3_aa: CASRTGTNYNEQFF

v_call: TRBV7-9
j_call: TRBJ1-3
clone_size: .
d_call: .
cdr3_nt: TGTGCCAGCAGCTTAGACAGGAACTCTGGAAACACCATATATTTT
cdr3_aa: CASSLDRNSGNTIYF

v_call: TRBV7-9
j_call: TRBJ2-1
clone_size: .
d_call: TRBD2
cdr3_nt: TGTGCCAGCAGCCCAGGGTCTAGCGGGAGGGCGGACAATGAGCAGTTCTTC
cdr3_aa: CASSPGSSGRADNEQFF

v_call: TRBV6-5
j_call: TRBJ1-6
clone_size: once
d_call: .
cdr3_nt: TGTGCCAGCCTCCGGGTCAAAAATTCACCCCTCCACTTT
cdr3_aa: CASLRVKNSPLHF

v_call: TRBV28
j_call: TRBJ2-2
clone_size: once
d_call: TRBD1
cdr3_nt: TGTGCCAGCAGTTTATCGGGACAGGGCGGAGGCGGGGAGCTGTTTTTT
cdr3_aa: CASSLSGQGGGGELFF

v_call: TRBV9
j_call: TRBJ1-5
clone_size: .
d_call: TRBD1
cdr3_nt: TGTGCCAGCAGCTCTGGGACAGGTAACAATCAGCCCCAGCATTTT
cdr3_aa: CASSSGTGNNQPQHF

v_call: TRBV9
j_call: TRBJ1-5
clone_size: .
d_call: .
cdr3_nt: TGTGCCAGCAGCGTCACCCGAGGACAGACTATTAGCAATCAGCCCCAGCATTTT
cdr3_aa: CASSVTRGQTISNQPQHF

v_call: TRBV10-3
j_call: TRBJ2-7
clone_size: .
d_call: TRBD2
cdr3_nt: TGTGCCACGCGGACTAGCGGGAGTTACGAGCAGTACTTC
cdr3_aa: CATRTSGSYEQYF

v_call: TRBV5-1
j_call: TRBJ2-7
clone_size: .
d_call: TRBD2
cdr3_nt: TGCGCCAGCAGCTTGGCAGCGGGAGAATTCAGCGAGCAGTACTTC
cdr3_aa: CASSLAAGEFSEQYF

v_call: TRBV5-1
j_call: TRBJ1-1
clone_size: .
d_call: TRBD1
cdr3_nt: TGCGCCAGCAGCTTGGCGACAGGGCTAGAGACTGAAGCTTTCTTT
cdr3_aa: CASSLATGLETEAFF

v_call: TRBV15
j_call: TRBJ1-1
clone_size: .
d_call: .
cdr3_nt: TGTGCCACCAGCAGAGATAAGGGGGTGAACACTGAAGCTTTCTTT
cdr3_aa: CATSRDKGVNTEAFF

v_call: TRBV19
j_call: TRBJ1-5
clone_size: once
d_call: TRBD1
cdr3_nt: TGTGCCAGTAGTTCACCCCCAGGGGGTTTAAATCAGCCCCAGCATTTT
cdr3_aa: CASSSPPGGLNQPQHF

v_call: TRBV27
j_call: TRBJ2-7
clone_size: .
d_call: TRBD1
cdr3_nt: TGTGCCAGCAGTCCCTCGACAGGGGGCTCCTACGAGCAGTACTTC
cdr3_aa: CASSPSTGGSYEQYF

v_call: TRBV10-3
j_call: TRBJ2-3
clone_size: .
d_call: TRBD2
cdr3_nt: TGTGCCATCAGTATATTAAGACTAGCGGGGGGGAATAGCACAGATACGCAGTATTTT
cdr3_aa: CAISILRLAGGNSTDTQYF

v_call: TRBV29-1
j_call: TRBJ2-2
clone_size: .
d_call: .
cdr3_nt: TGCAGCGTTGGAACACCAAACACCGGGGAGCTGTTTTTT
cdr3_aa: CSVGTPNTGELFF

v_call: TRBV30
j_call: TRBJ1-1
clone_size: .
d_call: .
cdr3_nt: TGTGCCTGGAGAGATACGGGACAATGGAACACTGAAGCTTTCTTT
cdr3_aa: CAWRDTGQWNTEAFF

v_call: TRBV29-1
j_call: TRBJ1-2
clone_size: .
d_call: TRBD1
cdr3_nt: TGCAGCGTTACCAGACTGGGTCCAACAGGGGGGAAGAACTATGGCTACACCTTC
cdr3_aa: CSVTRLGPTGGKNYGYTF